This T cell receptor beta chain was documented in a study of regulatory T cells in long-lasting Graves disease. Study-wide findings and caveats: Less diverse TCR repertoires were seen in persistent Graves' patients than in newly diagnosed ones.

The time point: persistent/refractory GD, antithyroid drugs over 5 years with positive TRAb. PBMCs provided the RNA from which the TCR library was made. To make TCR beta libraries, researchers used iRepertoire HTBI primers and Arm-PCR of CDR3 regions. TCRdb reanalysed the multiplex PCR reads using MiXCR and keeps one entry per CDR3 protein. Of around 500,000 distinct CDR3 sequences in the sample, less than 25% were seen once. This clonotype was counted at least ten times. The antigen is not known. CDR1 is SEHNR and CDR2 is FQNEAQ in the germline V gene (reference sequence). V was trimmed by 1 base and J by 3 bases, leaving 9 bases between them. The CDR3 extends over 14 amino acids.

Sample: peripheral blood mononuclear cells (PBMCs), taken when the disease was refractory, from a patient treated with antithyroid drugs. V is TRBV7-9 and J is TRBJ1-1; D call uncertain. The TCR comes from a female donor with Graves disease. The CDR3 coding sequence is TGTGCCAGCAGCTTAGAGGCAGGACACACTGAAGCTTTCTTT. It yields the protein CASSLEAGHTEAFF.